Shown below are 24 T cell receptor beta chains from a single sample sequenced in a study of blood T cell repertoires in COVID-19. Only in-frame clones appear in the TCRdb table, and some are missing; sequencing was by immunoSEQ multiplex PCR. The sample consists of roughly 320,000 clones, 65% to 90% of them appearing once. Material: PBMCs or T cells enriched from blood (not recorded which). The origin of the receptors is a man aged 25 to 40 who had recovered from COVID-19.

The gene calls are TRBV4-1 and TRBJ2-5, with D tentatively TRBD1 (6 bases). The CDR3 is made up of 15 amino acids. Trimming stripped 2 bases from V and 5 bases from J, with 15 bases between. CDR1 and CDR2 from the germline V gene are MGHRA and YSYEKL. The CDR3 DNA follows: TGCGCCAGCAGCCAATCCTCGACAGGACTGGAGACCCAGTACTTC. Residues: CASSQSSTGLETQYF.

This clone was observed a few times. The CDR3 sequence: CASSLTSGWTEAFF. The CDR3 nucleotides are TGTGCCAGCAGCTTAACCTCAGGTTGGACTGAAGCTTTCTTT. This chain links TRBV11-2 with TRBJ1-1; D is unclear. Germline lookup yields CDR1 SGHAT and CDR2 FQNNGV. With 2 bases removed from V and 5 bases from J, the gap between germline ends came to 12 bases. The CDR3 totals 14 residues.

The V call is TRBV2, the J call TRBJ1-2; possibly TRBD1 for D (6 bases). V was shortened by 3 bases and J by 8 bases, with 16 bases between the two germline ends. The CDR3 totals 14 residues. Per the germline V gene, CDR1 is SNHLY and CDR2 is FYNNEI. CDR3 nucleotide sequence: TGTGCCAGCAGTGAGACAAGCAGGGGTTCGGGCTACACCTTC. Protein sequence: CASSETSRGSGYTF.

The chain couples TRBV6-6 to TRBJ1-2, with TRBD1 matching over 7 bases. The CDR3 is 12 amino acids. CDR1 and CDR2 from the germline V gene are MNHNY and SVGAGI (reference sequence). With 5 bases clipped from V and 7 bases from J, the junction kept 4 bases outside the gene matches. The CDR3: CASSQTGLGYTF. CDR3 coding DNA: TGTGCCAGCAGTCAGACAGGGCTTGGCTACACCTTC.

The V gene is TRBV19, the J gene TRBJ2-3, with TRBD2 as a possible D gene (6 bases). Germline V CDR1 and CDR2: LNHDA, SQIVND (reference sequence). Deletions cut 3 bases from V and 6 bases from J, with 13 bases between. The CDR3 covers 14 residues. The DNA of the CDR3 is TGTGCCAGTAGTATGTCCCCGGGGGAGGATACGCAGTATTTT. Translated, it gives CASSMSPGEDTQYF.

The genes are TRBV13 and TRBJ2-7; D may be TRBD1 (6 bases). In germline, CDR1 is PRHDT, CDR2 FYEKMQ (reference sequence). V dropped 3 bases and J dropped 2 bases, with 14 bases sitting between them. The CDR3 totals 15 residues. CDR3 sequence reads: CASSFQGTIPYEQYF. The CDR3 DNA is TGTGCCAGCAGCTTTCAGGGGACAATACCCTACGAGCAGTACTTC. The whole variable domain, filled in from reference TRBV13 and TRBJ2-7, reads AAGVIQSPRHLIKEKRETATLKCYPIPRHDTVYWYQQGPGQDPQFLISFYEKMQSDKGSIPDRFSAQQFSDYHSELNMSSLELGDSALYFCASSFQGTIPYEQYFGPGTRLTVT.

This clone was counted only a few times. V gene TRBV4-2 combines with J gene TRBJ2-4, with TRBD2 matching over 14 bases. The germline V gene has CDR1 LGHNA and CDR2 YNFKEQ. Unmatched junction bases numbered 7, after V lost 0 bases and J lost 3 bases. The CDR3 totals 19 residues. CDR3 in amino acids: CASSQDGTSGGSDKNIQYF. The DNA of the CDR3 is TGTGCCAGCAGCCAAGATGGGACTAGCGGGGGCTCAGACAAAAACATTCAGTACTTC.

The chain recombines TRBV7-8 with TRBJ1-3; the match to TRBD1 covers 7 bases. The CDR3 has 15 amino acids. Germline CDR1 reads SGHVS; CDR2 reads FQNEAQ. V dropped 5 bases and J dropped 9; count of bases not matched to a gene: 13. The CDR3 loop is CASSPGTDLWGTIYF. In nucleotides, the CDR3 is TGTGCCAGCAGCCCCGGGACAGATCTTTGGGGCACCATATATTTT.

The rearrangement uses TRBV21-1 and TRBJ1-1. TRBV21-1 is a documented pseudogene. This CDR3 region has 12 residues. The CDR3 is CAVPQAPCEAFF. The CDR3 region has the DNA TGTGCCGTGCCGCAAGCCCCATGTGAAGCTTTCTTT.

The chain uses TRBV19 and TRBJ2-1; 8 bases line up with TRBD1. V gave up 3 bases and J gave up 4 bases; unmatched junction bases: 2. The CDR3 is 14 amino acids. From germline, CDR1 is LNHDA and CDR2 SQIVND (reference sequence). The CDR3 DNA follows: TGTGCCAGTAGTATGGGGACAGGTTACAATGAGCAGTTCTTC. This sequence encodes CASSMGTGYNEQFF.

The V gene is TRBV25-1, the J gene TRBJ2-7; the match to TRBD1 covers 7 bases. CDR1 and CDR2 from the germline V gene are MGHDK and SYGVNS. The CDR3 covers 15 residues. After removal of 3 bases from V and 2 bases from J, the junction contained 7 bases not matched to a gene. In DNA form, the CDR3 reads TGTGCCAGCAGTGATCGTAGCAGGGGGACCTACGAGCAGTACTTC. This codes for CASSDRSRGTYEQYF.

The chain joins TRBV11-2 to TRBJ1-4; 7 bases match TRBD1. The CDR3 length is 14 residues. Germline CDR1 is SGHAT and CDR2 is FQNNGV. Trimming took 5 bases from V and 7 from J; bases not matched to a gene: 7. CDR3 region: CASSTHRGGEKLFF. DNA for the CDR3: TGTGCCAGCAGCACACACAGGGGTGGTGAAAAACTGTTTTTT.

The genes are TRBV18 and TRBJ1-5; possible D gene TRBD1, 6 bases. The CDR3 runs to 13 residues. The V gene lost 4 bases and the J gene lost 11 bases, with 15 bases spanning the gap. Germline values: CDR1 KGHSH, CDR2 LQKENI. CDR3 loop: CASSRDTIESQHF. In nucleotides, the CDR3 is TGTGCCAGCTCACGGGACACCATCGAGTCCCAGCATTTT.

This clone was seen a single time. The genes are TRBV5-1 and TRBJ2-2; no clear D. Trimming removed 0 bases from V and 7 bases from J, with 19 bases in between. In germline, CDR1 is SGHRS, CDR2 YFSETQ. The CDR3 has 17 residues. CDR3 amino acids: CASSLELDMVLGGELFF. Written as DNA, the CDR3 is TGCGCCAGCAGCTTGGAACTCGACATGGTCCTCGGCGGGGAGCTGTTTTTT.

With respect to this clone: At the DNA level, this CDR3 is encoded by other sequences in the same sample as well. The chain uses TRBV13 and TRBJ2-7; 9 nucleotides align to TRBD1. J lost 0 bases, V lost 5 bases, and 5 bases had no gene match. CDR1 PRHDT and CDR2 FYEKMQ come from the germline V gene (reference sequence). This CDR3 has 15 amino acids. The CDR3 coding sequence is TGTGCCAGCAGCCCACCGGGACAGGGCTCCTACGAGCAGTACTTC. Protein: CASSPPGQGSYEQYF. Variable domain in full (rest from reference TRBV13 and TRBJ2-7): AAGVIQSPRHLIKEKRETATLKCYPIPRHDTVYWYQQGPGQDPQFLISFYEKMQSDKGSIPDRFSAQQFSDYHSELNMSSLELGDSALYFCASSPPGQGSYEQYFGPGTRLTVT.

With respect to this clone: At the DNA level, this CDR3 is encoded by other sequences in the same sample as well. V and J are TRBV3-1 (or the pseudogene TRBV3-2) and TRBJ2-7; 14 bases map to TRBD2. V dropped 4 bases and J dropped 5; count of bases not matched to a gene: 4. The CDR3 length is 15 residues. Germline CDR1 and CDR2: LGHDT and YNNKEL (reference sequence). Here the CDR3 reads CASSPPGLAGDEQYF. CDR3 in DNA: TGTGCCAGCAGCCCCCCGGGACTAGCGGGAGACGAGCAGTACTTC.

The chain is built from TRBV28 and TRBJ1-2; D gene uncertain. The V gene lost 8 bases and the J gene lost 5 bases, with 9 bases spanning the gap. The germline CDR1 and CDR2 sequences are MDHEN and SYDVKM. The CDR3 is made up of 11 amino acids. This CDR3 reads CASSMEYGYTF. CDR3 bases: TGTGCCAGCTCAATGGAGTATGGCTACACCTTC.

This clone has a single count. The chain employs TRBV29-1 and TRBJ2-1; D is unclear. V dropped 5 bases and J dropped 0 bases, with 8 bases sitting between them. Per the germline V gene, CDR1 is SQVTM and CDR2 is ANQGSEA. The CDR3 length is 13 residues. The CDR3 loop reads CSVLDFSYNEQFF. CDR3 sequence (DNA): TGCAGCGTTCTAGACTTCTCCTACAATGAGCAGTTCTTC.

This clone appeared a single time. V usage is TRBV11-3 and J usage is TRBJ2-1; D possibly corresponds to TRBD2 (6 bases). V dropped 6 bases and J dropped 8 bases, with 11 bases sitting between them. In germline, CDR1 is SGHNT, CDR2 YENEEA. The CDR3 runs 12 residues. CDR3 nucleotide sequence: TGTGCCAGCAGTCCCGAGCGGGATGAGCAGTTCTTC. Amino acid sequence: CASSPERDEQFF.

The J gene is TRBJ1-6, the V gene TRBV5-4; D possibly corresponds to TRBD1 (5 bases). The germline V gene has CDR1 SGHNT and CDR2 YYREEE (reference sequence). The CDR3 has 14 residues. V was clipped by 4 bases and J by 10 bases, with 15 bases between them. The chain's CDR3 is CASSRGDGGSPLHF. Here the CDR3 DNA reads TGTGCCAGCAGCCGAGGGGACGGAGGGTCACCCCTCCACTTT.

This sequence joins TRBV5-6 and TRBJ1-1; D is unclear. The ends were cut back, 4 bases at V and 5 bases at J, with 15 bases in the middle. This CDR3 region has 14 residues. From germline, CDR1 is SGHDT and CDR2 YYEEEE. The CDR3 sequence is CASSRIEAGTEAFF. The CDR3 bases are TGTGCCAGCAGCCGCATAGAAGCCGGGACTGAAGCTTTCTTT.

The rearrangement uses TRBV6-2 or TRBV6-3 and TRBJ2-1; 11 bases are a match to TRBD2. CDR3 size: 17 residues. The V gene end was trimmed by 4 bases and the J gene end by 4 bases; junction bases not matched to a gene: 9. Germline assignment: CDR1 MNHEY and CDR2 SVGEGT. The CDR3 is CASSSRGTSGRYNEQFF. For the CDR3, the DNA is TGTGCCAGCAGTTCCCGGGGGACTAGCGGCAGATACAATGAGCAGTTCTTC.

The CDR3 protein is CSAQSGNEKLFF. CDR3 sequence (DNA): TGCAGCGCCCAATCCGGGAATGAAAAACTGTTTTTT. The chain employs TRBV29-1 and TRBJ1-4; D not certain. CDR1 is SQVTM, CDR2 ANQGSEA, per germline. V shed 7 bases and J shed 5 bases, with 11 bases lying between them. This CDR3 has 12 amino acids. Full variable domain (remainder filled in from reference TRBV29-1 and TRBJ1-4): SAVISQKPSRDICQRGTSLTIQCQVDSQVTMMFWYRQQPGQSLTLIATANQGSEATYESGFVIDKFPISRPNLTFSTLTVSNMSPEDSSIYLCSAQSGNEKLFFGSGTQLSVL.

The CDR3 DNA reads TGTGCCTGGACGGGTCAGGGGGCCGGAGAATCTACTAACTATGGCTACACCTTC. Translating gives CAWTGQGAGESTNYGYTF. This chain connects TRBV30 to TRBJ1-2; TRBD1 agrees at 8 bases. CDR1 is GTSNPN, CDR2 SVGIG, per germline (reference sequence). Unmatched junction bases numbered 16, after V lost 4 bases and J lost 0 bases. The CDR3 is 18 residues long.